This T cell receptor (beta chain) was captured in a study of early stage breast cancer tumors. Findings and limits, study-wide: Unsorted bulk genomic DNA sequencing lacked pairing and functional marker data. Tumor and normal breast were distinguished via blood comparison in about 90% of the 16 patients.

This clone was seen only once. Antigen specificity is unknown. Using immunoSEQ multiplex PCR, the repertoire was profiled, and TCRdb retains in-frame clones only, with some absent. The table has some 24,000 clones, approximately 67% seen once. The CDR3 sequence is 13 residues long. Trimming pared 4 bases from V and 1 base from J, leaving 10 bases between. The germline V gene encodes CDR1 GTSNPN and CDR2 SVGIG (reference sequence). Sequenced input: breast tumor tissue. The source of this sequence is a person aged 55 to 75 with breast cancer. The J gene is TRBJ1-1, the V gene TRBV30, with a weak D call TRBD1 (6 bases). The CDR3 nucleotides read TGTGCCTGGATAGGACAGTCGAACACTGAAGCTTTCTTT. As protein: CAWIGQSNTEAFF.